This entry is about one T cell receptor (beta chain). The germline V gene encodes CDR1 MNHEY and CDR2 SMNVEV (reference sequence). Deletions cut 5 bases from V and 7 bases from J, with 15 bases between. The CDR3 runs to 13 residues. This table comes from immunoSEQ multiplex PCR, and its TCRdb copy is limited to in-frame clones, with some not included. The sample has 150,000 to 200,000 clones, over 95% seen once. These data come from a study of control samples from healthy donors and cancer patients. J is TRBJ2-7 and V is TRBV27; D tentatively fits TRBD1 or TRBD2 (6 bases each). The origin of this receptor is a woman in her 30s in good health. Sequencing input: blood. The DNA for the CDR3 is TGTGCCAGCAGTATGGTGGGGGGCTGGGAGCAGTACTTC. It codes for CASSMVGGWEQYF.